Shown below are 30 T cell receptor beta chains from a single sample sequenced in a study of CD8 T cells in Susac syndrome. Random hexamers primed reverse transcription of about 0.5 to 1 ug RNA. In TCRdb, the immunoSEQ multiplex PCR reads were re-called with MiXCR into one record per CDR3 protein. The sample carries around 170,000 distinct CDR3 sequences, approximately 94% recorded once. The specimen was CD4+ T cells from PBMCs. The origin of the receptors is a human donor with Susac syndrome.

The rearrangement links TRBV19 to TRBJ1-2; no clear D. CDR1 is LNHDA, CDR2 SQIVND, per germline (reference sequence). The V gene lost 2 bases and the J gene lost 4 bases, with 5 bases spanning the gap. CDR3 length equals 12 residues. DNA for the CDR3: TGTGCCAGTAGTATACCGGTCTATGGCTACACCTTC. Residues: CASSIPVYGYTF. Full variable domain (rest looked up from reference TRBV19 and TRBJ1-2): DGGITQSPKYLFRKEGQNVTLSCEQNLNHDAMYWYRQDPGQGLRLIYYSQIVNDFQKGDIAEGYSVSREKKESFPLTVTSAQKNPTAFYLCASSIPVYGYTFGSGTRLTVV.

The CDR3 reads CASGDGTANSPLHF. The CDR3 DNA sequence: TGTGCCAGCGGGGACGGGACCGCGAATTCACCCCTCCACTTT. The rearrangement joins TRBV6-5 to TRBJ1-6, with D possibly TRBD1 on 5 matching bases. Germline CDR1 is MNHEY and CDR2 is SVGAGI. The V and J ends lost 8 bases and 7 bases respectively, with 15 bases between them. This CDR3 contains 14 residues.

This clonotype came up a few times. Here the CDR3 reads CASSLEFQGADGYTF. CDR3 DNA: TGTGCCAGCAGCTTAGAATTCCAGGGGGCTGATGGCTACACCTTC. This sequence joins TRBV7-9 and TRBJ1-2, with TRBD1 identical over 8 bases. CDR1 and CDR2 (germline): SEHNR, FQNEAQ (reference sequence). Trimming took 1 base from V and 6 from J; bases not matched to a gene: 7. The CDR3 runs 15 residues.

This clonotype was observed a single time. This sequence joins TRBV7-2 and TRBJ1-1; D is undetermined. The V end lost 5 bases, the J end lost 3 bases, and 13 bases lay between the germline ends. Germline assignment: CDR1 SGHTA and CDR2 FQGNSA. This CDR3 spans 14 amino acids. CDR3 in DNA: TGTGCCAGCAGCCCGCGGACGGGTTACACTGAAGCTTTCTTT. Translation: CASSPRTGYTEAFF.

The chain carries TRBV6-5 and TRBJ1-5; D possibly corresponds to TRBD1 (6 bases). The V gene's germline CDR1 is MNHEY and CDR2 SVGAGI. The V gene lost 6 bases and the J gene lost 9 bases, with 15 bases spanning the gap. This CDR3 has 13 residues. CDR3 sequence reads: CASSTGGGWPQHF. The CDR3 DNA is TGTGCCAGCAGCACGGGAGGGGGTTGGCCCCAGCATTTT.

This rearrangement joins TRBV4-1 to TRBJ1-2, with D uncertain. Trimming left V 5 bases short and J 2 bases short, with 18 bases between. This CDR3 is built from 16 residues. CDR1 is MGHRA and CDR2 is YSYEKL in the germline V gene. The CDR3 coding sequence is TGCGCCAGCAGCTTAAGCGGGGTCTCTCCGAACTATGGCTACACCTTC. Protein sequence: CASSLSGVSPNYGYTF.

This sequence joins TRBV23-1 and TRBJ2-6; D is undetermined. TRBV23-1 is identified as an open reading frame with a role that is uncertain. Trimming removed 0 bases at V and 0 bases at J, with 12 bases between. The CDR3 totals 18 residues. This CDR3 reads CASSQSGRRFSGANVLTF. CDR3 nucleotide sequence: TGCGCCAGCAGTCAATCGGGCAGACGTTTCTCTGGGGCCAACGTCCTGACTTTC.

The V and J genes are TRBV20-1 and TRBJ2-7; 13 bases fit TRBD2. Germline values: CDR1 DFQATT, CDR2 SNEGSKA (reference sequence). J lost 7 bases, V lost 5 bases, and 14 bases had no gene match. The CDR3 has 16 amino acids. The CDR3 spells CSALAFTSGGAREQYF. The DNA of the CDR3 is TGCAGTGCTCTCGCCTTTACTAGCGGGGGGGCCCGGGAGCAGTACTTC.

This chain joins TRBV6-2 or TRBV6-3 and TRBJ1-5; D possibly corresponds to TRBD1 (6 bases). Germline-derived CDR1 and CDR2 are MNHEY and SVGEGT. The CDR3 loop spans 14 amino acids. V gave up 11 bases and J gave up 4 bases, with 18 bases separating them. As DNA, the CDR3 is TGTGCCTCACAGGGACATCTGGGGAATCAGCCCCAGCATTTT. This encodes CASQGHLGNQPQHF.

The chain employs TRBV29-1 and TRBJ2-1, with 7 nucleotides matching TRBD1. The V segment lost 7 bases and the J segment 7 bases; nucleotides outside the gene matches: 4. CDR1 and CDR2 (germline): SQVTM, ANQGSEA. The length of the CDR3 is 11 residues. The CDR3 DNA reads as TGCAGCGCCGACAGGGTTAATGAGCAGTTCTTC. This sequence encodes CSADRVNEQFF.

The V gene is TRBV3-1, the J gene TRBJ2-2; no clear D. Germline lookup yields CDR1 LGHDT and CDR2 YNNKEL (reference sequence). Trimming took off 8 bases at V and 4 bases at J, with 11 bases between the two ends. The CDR3 consists of 13 residues. The CDR3 DNA is TGTGCCAGCGGCCGGGCTGCCACCGGGGAGCTGTTTTTT. Protein sequence: CASGRAATGELFF. The full variable domain, its missing parts supplied by reference TRBV3-1 and TRBJ2-2, is DTAVSQTPKYLVTQMGNDKSIKCEQNLGHDTMYWYKQDSKKFLKIMFSYNNKELIINETVPNRFSPKSPDKAHLNLHINSLELGDSAVYFCASGRAATGELFFGEGSRLTVL.

The chain couples TRBV9 to TRBJ2-1; 14 positions match TRBD2. The CDR3 length is 18 residues. Germline V gene data show CDR1 as SGDLS and CDR2 as YYNGEE. The V gene end was trimmed by 0 bases and the J gene end by 9 bases; junction bases not matched to a gene: 11. CDR3 in DNA: TGTGCCAGCAGCGTAGCGAGTCCGACTAGCGGGGGGGACTCTGAGCAGTTCTTC. This sequence encodes CASSVASPTSGGDSEQFF.

This clonotype has only a few counts. The chain is built from TRBV7-9 and TRBJ2-1; 10 bases match TRBD1. The CDR3 sequence is 13 residues long. In germline, CDR1 is SEHNR, CDR2 FQNEAQ (reference sequence). The ends lost 6 bases at V and 8 bases at J; junction bases unmatched: 4. CDR3 sequence reads: CASSQDRGDEQFF. The CDR3 region has the DNA TGTGCCAGCAGTCAGGACAGGGGGGATGAGCAGTTCTTC.

The chain employs TRBV20-1 and TRBJ2-5; 8 bases align to TRBD2. Germline lookup yields CDR1 DFQATT and CDR2 SNEGSKA (reference sequence). The ends lost 6 bases at V and 4 bases at J; junction bases unmatched: 7. This CDR3 is built from 13 residues. CDR3 region: CSALWAGGETQYF. Here the CDR3 DNA reads TGCAGTGCCCTATGGGCGGGGGGAGAGACCCAGTACTTC.

The chain joins TRBV3-1 to TRBJ2-3; possible D gene TRBD2, 6 bases. Trimming took off 1 base at V and 15 bases at J, with 11 bases between the two ends. CDR1 and CDR2 (germline): LGHDT, YNNKEL (reference sequence). The CDR3 extends over 11 amino acids. The DNA of the CDR3 is TGTGCCAGCAGCCAAGGGGGGGTTCACTATTTT. Its translation is CASSQGGVHYF.

The V and J genes are TRBV20-1 and TRBJ2-1; 9 positions agree with TRBD1. The CDR3 contains 15 residues. Germline CDR1 reads DFQATT; CDR2 reads SNEGSKA (reference sequence). Trimming cost V 6 bases and J 8 bases; bases outside gene matches: 14. CDR3 nucleotide sequence: TGCAGTGCCCCCCGGGACGGACAGGGGAGCCATGAGCAGTTCTTC. Its translation is CSAPRDGQGSHEQFF.

V usage is TRBV4-3 and J usage is TRBJ2-1; 7 nucleotides align to TRBD2. Trimming at V came to 1 base and at J to 0 bases, leaving 3 bases not matched to a gene. The CDR3 sequence is 16 residues long. Germline CDR1 is LGHNA and CDR2 is YSLEER. The CDR3 DNA reads TGCGCCAGCAGCCAAGTGGGGGGGTCCTCCTACAATGAGCAGTTCTTC. This codes for CASSQVGGSSYNEQFF.

This chain uses TRBV19 with TRBJ2-5; the D call may be TRBD1 or TRBD2 (5 bases each). Trimming cost V 5 bases and J 4 bases, with 17 bases left between them. The CDR3 loop spans 15 amino acids. Germline V gene sequence: CDR1 LNHDA, CDR2 SQIVND (reference sequence). CDR3 nucleotide sequence: TGTGCCAGTAGTCCGATCGGGGCCCAGCCAGAGACCCAGTACTTC. Residues: CASSPIGAQPETQYF.

The V and J genes are TRBV7-6 and TRBJ2-7, with D perhaps matching TRBD2 (6 bases). The CDR3 runs 13 residues. The germline V gene has CDR1 SGHVS and CDR2 FNYEAQ. The V gene lost 5 bases and the J gene lost 4 bases, with 12 bases spanning the gap. The DNA for the CDR3 is TGTGCCAGCAGCCCCGACGGGGGATACGAGCAGTACTTC. Translation: CASSPDGGYEQYF. The whole variable domain, filled in from reference TRBV7-6 and TRBJ2-7, reads GAGVSQSPRYKVTKRGQDVALRCDPISGHVSLYWYRQALGQGPEFLTYFNYEAQQDKSGLPNDRFSAERPEGSISTLTIQRTEQRDSAMYRCASSPDGGYEQYFGPGTRLTVT.

This clonotype was seen a single time. This chain uses TRBV19 with TRBJ1-1, with a weak D call TRBD1 (6 bases). Germline CDR1 is LNHDA and CDR2 is SQIVND (reference sequence). Trimming removed 5 bases from V and 4 bases from J, with 14 bases in between. This CDR3 is 14 amino acids long. The CDR3 region is CASSETGWVTEAFF. The CDR3 nucleotides are TGTGCCAGTAGTGAAACAGGGTGGGTCACTGAAGCTTTCTTT.

The chain uses TRBV2 and TRBJ2-7; the D gene could be TRBD1 or TRBD2 (6 bases each). The CDR3 sequence is 14 residues long. Trimming removed 6 bases from V and 3 bases from J, with 15 bases in between. Germline V gives CDR1 SNHLY, CDR2 FYNNEI. CDR3 nucleotide sequence: TGTGCCAGCAGGCGGGACACCCGGAGCTACGAGCAGTACTTC. It codes for CASRRDTRSYEQYF.

V gene TRBV13 combines with J gene TRBJ1-3; D is undetermined. This CDR3 has 15 residues. V lost 5 bases and J 0 bases, leaving 11 bases between the germline ends. CDR1 and CDR2 from the germline V gene are PRHDT and FYEKMQ (reference sequence). The CDR3 protein is CASSLLETSGNTIYF. CDR3 nucleotide sequence: TGTGCCAGCAGCCTCCTCGAGACCTCTGGAAACACCATATATTTT.

The CDR3 coding sequence is TGCGCCAGCAGCTTAGACGAGACAGGGATCGAGACCCAGTACTTC. Protein sequence: CASSLDETGIETQYF. This chain connects TRBV5-1 to TRBJ2-5, with 7 bases that match TRBD1. After removal of 2 bases from V and 5 bases from J, the junction contained 9 bases not matched to a gene. The CDR3 consists of 15 residues. CDR1 and CDR2 (germline): SGHRS, YFSETQ. The entire variable domain, with the rest obtained from reference TRBV5-1 and TRBJ2-5, is as follows: KAGVTQTPRYLIKTRGQQVTLSCSPISGHRSVSWYQQTPGQGLQFLFEYFSETQRNKGNFPGRFSGRQFSNSRSEMNVSTLELGDSALYLCASSLDETGIETQYFGPGTRLLVL.

The chain joins TRBV29-1 to TRBJ2-1, with 11 bases that match TRBD2. The length of the CDR3 is 16 residues. V was pared by 6 bases and J by 1 base, with 8 bases of the junction left unmatched. Germline CDR1 SQVTM, CDR2 ANQGSEA. This CDR3 reads CSVHTSGGASYNEQFF. CDR3 bases: TGCAGCGTCCACACTAGCGGGGGTGCATCCTACAATGAGCAGTTCTTC.

The rearrangement uses TRBV28 and TRBJ1-2; 9 bases line up with TRBD1. V lost 2 bases and J lost 5; bases outside the gene matches: 6. Per germline, CDR1 MDHEN and CDR2 SYDVKM. This CDR3 has 15 amino acids. The CDR3 loop reads CASSLGGTGKYGYTF. In nucleotides, the CDR3 is TGTGCCAGCAGTTTAGGGGGGACAGGGAAGTATGGCTACACCTTC.

The chain uses TRBV27 and TRBJ1-6; TRBD1 agrees at 11 bases. This CDR3 comprises 16 residues. The V gene's germline CDR1 is MNHEY and CDR2 SMNVEV (reference sequence). Losses at the gene ends were 6 bases for V and 7 bases for J; bases not matched to a gene: 8. The DNA of the CDR3 is TGTGCCAGCAGCTACGGACAGGGGGCATGGAATTCACCCCTCCACTTT. This encodes CASSYGQGAWNSPLHF.

The J gene is TRBJ2-5, the V gene TRBV5-1; D is uncertain. Germline CDR1 reads SGHRS; CDR2 reads YFSETQ. This CDR3 spans 12 amino acids. The V gene lost 5 bases and the J gene lost 4 bases, with 9 bases spanning the gap. CDR3 amino acids: CASSTAGETQYF. In DNA, the CDR3 is TGCGCCAGCAGTACCGCCGGAGAGACCCAGTACTTC.

The genes are TRBV9 and TRBJ2-3, with TRBD2 as a possible D gene (5 bases). The CDR3 contains 15 residues. Germline values: CDR1 SGDLS, CDR2 YYNGEE. The V and J ends lost 0 bases and 4 bases respectively, with 12 bases between them. As DNA, the CDR3 is TGTGCCAGCAGCGTAGGGATGGACTGGGCAGATACGCAGTATTTT. Its protein is CASSVGMDWADTQYF.

The V call is TRBV29-1, the J call TRBJ1-2; maybe TRBD1 (5 bases). V lost 6 bases to trimming and J lost 4 bases, with 12 bases between them. Germline V gene data show CDR1 as SQVTM and CDR2 as ANQGSEA. The CDR3 is 12 residues long. CDR3 sequence: CSVPSGPYGYTF. The CDR3 region has the DNA TGCAGCGTCCCCTCAGGGCCCTATGGCTACACCTTC. Full variable domain (missing parts from reference TRBV29-1 and TRBJ1-2): SAVISQKPSRDICQRGTSLTIQCQVDSQVTMMFWYRQQPGQSLTLIATANQGSEATYESGFVIDKFPISRPNLTFSTLTVSNMSPEDSSIYLCSVPSGPYGYTFGSGTRLTVV.

The chain couples TRBV3-1 to TRBJ2-1; no clear D. From germline, CDR1 is LGHDT and CDR2 YNNKEL (reference sequence). The CDR3 spans 12 residues. Trimming cost V 4 bases and J 6 bases, with 7 bases left between them. This chain's CDR3 is CASSRIGNEQFF. DNA for the CDR3: TGTGCCAGCAGCCGGATCGGCAATGAGCAGTTCTTC.